This T cell receptor (beta chain) appears in the sequencing data of a study of response to subunit inactivated influenza vaccine. This CDR3 comprises 16 residues. V lost 0 bases and J lost 0, with 9 bases in between. Germline lookup yields CDR1 KGHSH and CDR2 LQKENI. This clonotype was seen more than once but under ten times. MiXCR, applied by TCRdb to the RT-PCR reads, yields one record per CDR3 protein. The sample comprises under 500,000 distinct CDR3 sequences, roughly 11% of which are singletons, and approximately 12% rests with the top ten. The chain has TRBV18 and TRBJ2-4; perhaps TRBD2 as D (6 bases). The sequence was collected from a man in his fifties who received an inactivated influenza vaccine. Sequenced here: PBMCs from blood, sampled about 40 days after vaccination. Here the CDR3 reads CASSPPMGLAKNIQYF. DNA for the CDR3: TGTGCCAGCTCACCACCGATGGGACTAGCCAAAAACATTCAGTACTTC.